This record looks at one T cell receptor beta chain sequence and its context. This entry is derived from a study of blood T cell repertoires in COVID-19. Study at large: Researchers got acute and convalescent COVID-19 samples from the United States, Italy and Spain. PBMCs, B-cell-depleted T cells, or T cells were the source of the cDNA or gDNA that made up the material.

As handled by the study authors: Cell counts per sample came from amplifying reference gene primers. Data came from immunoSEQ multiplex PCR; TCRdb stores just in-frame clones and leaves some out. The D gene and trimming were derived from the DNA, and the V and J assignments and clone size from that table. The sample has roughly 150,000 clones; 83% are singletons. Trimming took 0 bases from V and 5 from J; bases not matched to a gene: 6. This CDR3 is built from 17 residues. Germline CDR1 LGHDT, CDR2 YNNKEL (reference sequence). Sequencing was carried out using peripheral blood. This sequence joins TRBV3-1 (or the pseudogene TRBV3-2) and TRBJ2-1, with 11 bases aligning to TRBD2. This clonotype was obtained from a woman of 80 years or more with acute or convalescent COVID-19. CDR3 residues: CASSQDQTSGMNNEQFF. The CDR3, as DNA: TGTGCCAGCAGCCAAGATCAGACTAGCGGGATGAACAATGAGCAGTTCTTC.